This T cell receptor beta chain was sequenced for a study of blood T cell repertoires in COVID-19. Some clones are missing from TCRdb's copy, which holds only in-frame ones; the method was immunoSEQ multiplex PCR. The repertoire holds around 87,000 clones, with roughly 88% as singletons. The ends were cut back, 3 bases at V and 3 bases at J, with 12 bases in the middle. The V gene's germline CDR1 is SGHTA and CDR2 FQGNSA. CDR3 length: 14 amino acids. Sequenced: peripheral blood. The receptor was derived from a human donor with active COVID-19. The donor label of this sample is uncertain. The chain joins TRBV7-2 to TRBJ2-7, with a possible D match to TRBD1 (6 bases). This CDR3 is CASSFRTGNYEQYF. DNA for the CDR3: TGTGCCAGCAGCTTTCGAACAGGGAACTACGAGCAGTACTTC.